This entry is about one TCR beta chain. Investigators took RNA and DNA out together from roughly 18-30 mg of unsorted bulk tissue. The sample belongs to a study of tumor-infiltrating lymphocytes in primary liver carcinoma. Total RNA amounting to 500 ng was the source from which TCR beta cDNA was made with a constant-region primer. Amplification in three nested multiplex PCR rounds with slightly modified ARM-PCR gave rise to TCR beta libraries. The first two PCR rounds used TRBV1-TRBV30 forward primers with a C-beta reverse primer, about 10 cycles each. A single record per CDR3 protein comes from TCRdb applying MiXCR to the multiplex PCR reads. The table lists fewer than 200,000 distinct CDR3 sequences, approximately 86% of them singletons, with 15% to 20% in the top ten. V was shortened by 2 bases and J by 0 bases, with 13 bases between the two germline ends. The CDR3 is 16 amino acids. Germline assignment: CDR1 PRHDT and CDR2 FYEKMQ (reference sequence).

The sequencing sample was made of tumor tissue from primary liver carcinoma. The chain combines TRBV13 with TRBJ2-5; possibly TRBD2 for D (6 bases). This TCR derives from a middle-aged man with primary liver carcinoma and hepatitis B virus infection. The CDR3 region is CASSLMTRGHQETQYF. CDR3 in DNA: TGTGCCAGCAGCTTAATGACTAGGGGTCACCAAGAGACCCAGTACTTC.